This T cell receptor beta chain comes out of a study of PD-1 blockade in classical Hodgkin lymphoma. Findings and limits, study-wide: CD4+ TCR diversity, unlike CD8+, rose significantly by C4D1.

Libraries were prepared by immunoSEQ multiplex PCR; TCRdb keeps only in-frame clonotypes and omits some of them. The table lists 25,000 to 30,000 clones, 86% of them singletons. Comments on this clone: Its antigen is not known.

With 6 bases removed from V and 5 bases from J, the gap between germline ends came to 13 bases. This CDR3 is 14 amino acids long. CDR1 LNHDA and CDR2 SQIVND come from the germline V gene (reference sequence). The time point is: cycle 4 day 1 (C4D1), after five to seven weeks of nivolumab. All patients experienced relapse after autologous stem cell transplantation, and brentuximab vedotin exposure was variable. It was by magnetic negative selection that CD4+ T cells were purified from thawed PBMCs. The sequence was obtained from a human donor with classical Hodgkin lymphoma. The chain carries TRBV19 and TRBJ2-2; D ambiguous. The input for sequencing was CD4+ T cells from blood, taken before the fourth cycle of nivolumab. The CDR3 DNA follows: TGTGCCAGTAGCACGGACGGAAAGACCGGGGAGCTGTTTTTT. Its protein product is CASSTDGKTGELFF.